Below, 17 T cell receptor beta chains from the same sample are listed, as sequenced in a study of shared clonotypes between healthy human individuals. The data were produced by immunoSEQ multiplex PCR, yet TCRdb's version contains in-frame clones alone and is incomplete. Found here are 2 million to 2.5 million clones, 85% to 95% of them singletons; the top ten hold approximately 0.41%. The sequenced sample consisted of naive CD4+ T cells from PBMCs. Sample subset: CD45RA+ positively selected. The receptors were gathered from a man between 18 and 35 years old in good health. Some clones in this sample may be carry-over from other donors' samples.

V gene TRBV15 combines with J gene TRBJ2-1; 8 bases map to TRBD2. This CDR3 comprises 15 residues. Germline V CDR1 and CDR2: LNHNV, YYDKDF (reference sequence). Losses at the gene ends were 3 bases for V and 3 bases for J; bases not matched to a gene: 4. This CDR3 is CATSRGLEDYNEQFF. CDR3 sequence (DNA): TGTGCCACCAGCAGGGGACTAGAAGACTACAATGAGCAGTTCTTC.

The genes are TRBV6-5 and TRBJ2-1; D is unclear. V lost 4 bases to trimming and J lost 5 bases, with 18 bases between them. This CDR3 comprises 16 residues. In germline, CDR1 is MNHEY, CDR2 SVGAGI. CDR3 DNA: TGTGCCAGCAGTTCCCTCGACGGCGGACGGGACAATGAGCAGTTCTTC. It is translated as CASSSLDGGRDNEQFF.

The gene calls are TRBV6-6 and TRBJ1-5; D might be TRBD1 (5 bases). CDR1 and CDR2 (germline): MNHNY, SVGAGI (reference sequence). The CDR3 is made up of 13 amino acids. V gave up 3 bases and J gave up 6 bases, with 9 bases separating them. The CDR3 protein is CASSYPGSQPQHF. The CDR3 nucleotides read TGTGCCAGCAGTTATCCAGGGTCTCAGCCCCAGCATTTT.

A single count supports this clone. CDR3 in DNA: TGTGCCAGCAGTCTACAGGGGGCTGCAGATACGCAGTATTTT. It encodes CASSLQGAADTQYF. The chain is built from TRBV2 and TRBJ2-3; 9 bases fit TRBD1. CDR3 length: 14 amino acids. With 5 bases clipped from V and 4 bases from J, the junction kept 4 bases outside the gene matches. Germline V gene lookup returns CDR1 SNHLY and CDR2 FYNNEI.

This clone was seen just once. V is TRBV19 and J is TRBJ2-6, with unresolved D. The V end lost 6 bases, the J end lost 1 base, and 10 bases lay between the germline ends. Per the germline V gene, CDR1 is LNHDA and CDR2 is SQIVND (reference sequence). The CDR3 runs to 15 residues. Here the CDR3 DNA reads TGTGCCAGTAGCCTTATACGGTCTGGGGCCAACGTCCTGACTTTC. As protein: CASSLIRSGANVLTF.

Points on this clone: The same CDR3 also results from other DNA sequences found in this sample. This chain uses TRBV18 with TRBJ2-5, with 12 nucleotides matching TRBD1. V lost 3 bases to trimming and J lost 5 bases; unmatched junction nucleotides: 4. This CDR3 has 15 amino acids. Germline V gene sequence: CDR1 KGHSH, CDR2 LQKENI. The CDR3 region has the DNA TGTGCCAGCTCACCCGGGACAGGGGGCGAGGAGACCCAGTACTTC. Translating it yields CASSPGTGGEETQYF. The whole variable domain, remainder taken from reference TRBV18 and TRBJ2-5, is NAGVMQNPRHLVRRRGQEARLRCSPMKGHSHVYWYRQLPEEGLKFMVYLQKENIIDESGMPKERFSAEFPKEGPSILRIQQVVRGDSAAYFCASSPGTGGEETQYFGPGTRLLVL.

The chain is built from TRBV5-8 and TRBJ1-2, with 10 bases aligning to TRBD1. The ends lost 4 bases at V and 8 bases at J; junction bases unmatched: 8. Looked up from germline, CDR1 is SGHTS and CDR2 is YDEGEE. The CDR3 runs 14 residues. This CDR3 is CASSRRTGGVGYTF. The DNA of the CDR3 is TGTGCCAGCAGCCGGCGGACAGGGGGGGTCGGCTACACCTTC.

The chain couples TRBV19 to TRBJ2-7, with 8 bases matching TRBD2. CDR1 and CDR2 (germline): LNHDA, SQIVND (reference sequence). The CDR3 loop spans 15 amino acids. V lost 4 bases and J lost 6; bases outside the gene matches: 11. CDR3 in DNA: TGTGCCAGTAGTAGAGCGGGAGCGTTACTCGCCGAGCAGTACTTC. It is translated as CASSRAGALLAEQYF.

This chain uses TRBV6-5 with TRBJ1-2, with D tentatively TRBD1 (5 bases). The V end was cut by 6 bases, the J end by 4 bases, with 18 bases between. The CDR3 runs to 15 residues. Germline CDR1 MNHEY, CDR2 SVGAGI. The chain's CDR3 is CASSHEAGVGYGYTF. The CDR3 DNA reads TGTGCCAGCAGCCACGAGGCGGGGGTGGGCTATGGCTACACCTTC.

The chain joins TRBV6-6 to TRBJ2-7; D not resolved. The CDR3 totals 12 residues. Germline loops: CDR1 MNHNY, CDR2 SVGAGI (reference sequence). V was trimmed by 6 bases and J by 0 bases, leaving 6 bases between them. This CDR3 reads CASSASSYEQYF. CDR3 nucleotide sequence: TGTGCCAGCAGCGCGAGCTCCTACGAGCAGTACTTC.

This chain connects TRBV4-3 to TRBJ2-5; D gene unclear. The CDR3 length is 13 residues. V lost 0 bases and J 1 base, leaving 3 bases between the germline ends. The germline V gene has CDR1 LGHNA and CDR2 YSLEER. The CDR3 bases are TGCGCCAGCAGCCAAGAGTTCCAAGAGACCCAGTACTTC. It specifies CASSQEFQETQYF.

The gene calls are TRBV10-3 and TRBJ2-7; TRBD1 matches 9 bases. V was pared by 0 bases and J by 5 bases, with 8 bases of the junction left unmatched. This CDR3 contains 16 residues. CDR1 ENHRY and CDR2 SYGVKD come from the germline V gene. CDR3 bases: TGTGCCATCAGTGAGTCGATTAGGGACAGGGACGACGAGCAGTACTTC. Translated: CAISESIRDRDDEQYF.

The chain links TRBV7-9 to TRBJ2-3; D is unclear. The germline V and J ends were trimmed by 3 bases and 11 bases, with 15 bases remaining between them. The CDR3 is 13 residues long. Germline V gene lookup returns CDR1 SEHNR and CDR2 FQNEAQ (reference sequence). The CDR3, as DNA: TGTGCCAGCAGCTTTATTCTCACTCATCAGCAGTATTTT. This gives the protein CASSFILTHQQYF.

As regards this clone: The conserved phenylalanine or tryptophan normally closing the CDR3 is absent here, so this likely arose from a read error. The V and J genes are TRBV4-3 and TRBJ2-3; D gene ambiguous. Germline-derived CDR1 and CDR2 are LGHNA and YSLEER. V lost 1 base to trimming and J lost 6 bases, with 8 bases between them. The CDR3 runs to 13 residues. CDR3 residues: CASSQVRVDTQYS. The DNA for the CDR3 is TGCGCCAGCAGCCAAGTTAGGGTTGATACGCAGTATTCT.

CDR3: CASSGSREYEQYF. As DNA, the CDR3 is TGTGCCAGCAGCGGGTCTAGGGAATACGAGCAGTACTTC. The V and J genes are TRBV7-9 and TRBJ2-7; unclear D gene. The CDR3 has 13 residues. The V gene lost 5 bases and the J gene lost 4 bases, with 12 bases spanning the gap. In germline, CDR1 is SEHNR, CDR2 FQNEAQ (reference sequence).

This clone was observed a handful of times. Other nucleotide sequences in the sample specify the same CDR3. The chain joins TRBV7-2 to TRBJ1-1, with unresolved D. V lost 0 bases to trimming and J lost 0 bases, with 5 bases between them. CDR1 and CDR2 from the germline V gene are SGHTA and FQGNSA. The length of the CDR3 is 14 residues. CDR3 DNA sequence: TGTGCCAGCAGCTTAGCAGGGTTGAACACTGAAGCTTTCTTT. It is translated as CASSLAGLNTEAFF. Full variable domain (rest looked up from reference TRBV7-2 and TRBJ1-1): GAGVSQSPSNKVTEKGKDVELRCDPISGHTALYWYRQSLGQGLEFLIYFQGNSAPDKSGLPSDRFSAERTGGSVSTLTIQRTQQEDSAVYLCASSLAGLNTEAFFGQGTRLTVV.

This chain's CDR3 is CASSPLTGIGADTQYF. The CDR3 coding sequence is TGTGCCAGCTCACCCCTGACAGGGATTGGCGCAGATACGCAGTATTTT. This sequence joins TRBV18 and TRBJ2-3; 7 bases map to TRBD1. The ends lost 3 bases at V and 4 bases at J; junction bases unmatched: 10. The CDR3 is 16 residues long. Germline CDR1 and CDR2: KGHSH and LQKENI.